Following are 29 T cell receptor beta chains from one sample sequenced in a study of neurological immune-mediated disorders. MiXCR was run by TCRdb on the 5' RACE reads, yielding one entry per CDR3 protein. Of 45,000 to 50,000 distinct CDR3 sequences listed, approximately 3% were seen once; the top ten hold roughly 16%. Sequenced input: PBMCs. Receptors were obtained from a woman in her 50s with multiple sclerosis.

This clonotype appeared many times. The V call is TRBV20-1, the J call TRBJ2-3; 13 positions match TRBD2. The V and J ends lost 5 bases and 2 bases, in that order; junction bases with no gene match: 7. This CDR3 spans 16 amino acids. Germline V gene sequence: CDR1 DFQATT, CDR2 SNEGSKA (reference sequence). The DNA of the CDR3 is TGCAGTGCTTCGACTAGCGGGGGGTTTAACACAGATACGCAGTATTTT. This encodes CSASTSGGFNTDTQYF.

The sample holds many counts of this clonotype. The chain combines TRBV7-2 with TRBJ2-1; TRBD2 is a possible D gene (6 bases). Germline CDR1 is SGHTA and CDR2 is FQGNSA. The CDR3 is 15 residues long. V was clipped by 5 bases and J by 0 bases, with 11 bases between them. CDR3 nucleotide sequence: TGTGCCAGCAGCACACTAGCACACTCCTACAATGAGCAGTTCTTC. It codes for CASSTLAHSYNEQFF.

This clonotype was observed a few times. One end of the junction fails to match germline, which may point to a read error. The chain carries TRBV6-4 and TRBJ1-6; a possible D gene is TRBD1 (6 bases). CDR1 MRHNA and CDR2 SNTAGT come from the germline V gene. This CDR3 region has 15 residues. CDR3 nucleotide sequence: TGTGCCAGCAGTGAGTCAAGCAGGGGTAATTCACACCTCCACTTT. Encoded protein: CASSESSRGNSHLHF.

This chain links TRBV6-1 with TRBJ2-1; 9 bases line up with TRBD2. J gave up 6 bases and V 5 bases, and 20 bases lay outside the gene matches. Germline V CDR1 and CDR2: MNHNS, SASEGT. This CDR3 is 19 amino acids long. DNA of the CDR3: TGTGCCAGCAGTTCCCCCGCGGTAGCGGGAGTTGGTTGGTTCAATGAGCAGTTCTTC. Protein: CASSSPAVAGVGWFNEQFF.

There are many counts of this clonotype. This chain links TRBV4-2 with TRBJ1-2; TRBD1 matches 8 bases. After removal of 4 bases from V and 4 bases from J, the junction contained 8 bases not matched to a gene. The CDR3 is made up of 15 amino acids. Germline V gene sequence: CDR1 LGHNA, CDR2 YNFKEQ. CDR3 nucleotide sequence: TGTGCCAGCAGCCTCGGACAGGGATCCCTCTATGGCTACACCTTC. It encodes CASSLGQGSLYGYTF.

At least ten counts were recorded for this clonotype. This rearrangement joins TRBV20-1 to TRBJ2-2; the D is unclear. Trimming shortened V by 4 bases and J by 4 bases, and 7 bases separated the two germline ends. CDR1 DFQATT and CDR2 SNEGSKA come from the germline V gene (reference sequence). There are 12 residues in the CDR3. CDR3 loop: CSANWGTGELFF. The CDR3 bases are TGCAGTGCTAATTGGGGCACCGGGGAGCTGTTTTTT.

This clonotype was counted at least ten times. The chain has TRBV2 and TRBJ2-5, with D possibly matching TRBD2 (7 bases). The CDR3 is made up of 15 amino acids. Germline CDR1 is SNHLY and CDR2 is FYNNEI. V lost 4 bases and J 2 bases, leaving 14 bases between the germline ends. The CDR3 region has the DNA TGTGCCAGCAGTGCCCTCGGGGGGCCTCAAGAGACCCAGTACTTC. Translation gives CASSALGGPQETQYF. Full variable domain (missing parts from reference TRBV2 and TRBJ2-5): EPEVTQTPSHQVTQMGQEVILRCVPISNHLYFYWYRQILGQKVEFLVSFYNNEISEKSEIFDDQFSVERPDGSNFTLKIRSTKLEDSAMYFCASSALGGPQETQYFGPGTRLLVL.

This clonotype was recorded at least ten times. The chain joins TRBV7-9 to TRBJ2-7; D unresolved. In germline, CDR1 is SEHNR, CDR2 FQNEAQ (reference sequence). The V end was cut by 1 base, the J end by 3 bases, with 13 bases between. CDR3 size: 15 residues. CDR3 in DNA: TGTGCCAGCAGCTTAGTTGGGCAGGCACGCTACGAGCAGTACTTC. Its translation: CASSLVGQARYEQYF.

This clonotype showed up many times. This chain uses TRBV30 with TRBJ2-5; 9 bases align to TRBD2. Unmatched junction bases numbered 11, after V lost 4 bases and J lost 8 bases. This CDR3 is built from 14 residues. Germline V gene lookup returns CDR1 GTSNPN and CDR2 SVGIG (reference sequence). In nucleotides, the CDR3 is TGTGCCTGGAATCGGCCTAGCGGGAATCCCACCCAGTACTTC. Its translation: CAWNRPSGNPTQYF.

This clonotype was picked up many times. The chain carries TRBV7-8 and TRBJ2-7, with 10 bases matching TRBD2. The CDR3 spans 15 residues. Per germline, CDR1 SGHVS and CDR2 FQNEAQ. J was trimmed by 1 base and V by 7 bases; bases with no gene match: 7. CDR3 nucleotides: TGTGCCAGCACTACAAGGACTAGCGGATCCTACGAGCAGTACTTC. Translated, it gives CASTTRTSGSYEQYF.

V is TRBV6-5 and J is TRBJ2-2; D gene uncertain. CDR1 is MNHEY and CDR2 is SVGAGI in the germline V gene. The length of the CDR3 is 15 residues. V was pared by 0 bases and J by 4 bases, with 9 bases between. The CDR3 reads CASSYSNGFTGELFF. The CDR3 region has the DNA TGTGCCAGCAGTTACTCGAACGGGTTCACCGGGGAGCTGTTTTTT.

This clonotype was observed many times. This rearrangement joins TRBV12-3 or TRBV12-4 to TRBJ1-5; D remains ambiguous. This CDR3 comprises 14 residues. V shed 6 bases and J shed 0 bases, with 9 bases lying between them. The CDR3 reads CASSYTSSNQPQHF. The DNA for the CDR3 is TGTGCCAGCAGCTATACAAGTAGCAATCAGCCCCAGCATTTT.

This clonotype was found many times. This chain joins TRBV5-1 and TRBJ2-1, with 8 bases lining up with TRBD2. Germline CDR1 reads SGHRS; CDR2 reads YFSETQ. The CDR3 extends over 16 amino acids. After removal of 0 bases from V and 8 bases from J, the junction contained 10 bases not matched to a gene. In nucleotides, the CDR3 is TGCGCCAGCAGCTTGGGGCTTATTAGCGGGATCGATGAGCAGTTCTTC. This translates into CASSLGLISGIDEQFF.

This clonotype has ten or more counts. The V call is TRBV5-1, the J call TRBJ1-1, with D possibly TRBD1 on 6 matching bases. In germline, CDR1 is SGHRS, CDR2 YFSETQ. V lost 6 bases, J lost 2 bases, and 14 bases lay in between. The CDR3 has 14 residues. The CDR3 bases are TGCGCCAGCAACAGGGAAAGCACAAACACTGAAGCTTTCTTT. It is translated as CASNRESTNTEAFF.

At least ten counts were recorded for this clonotype. The rearrangement joins TRBV5-1 to TRBJ2-7; D is uncertain. The germline V and J ends were trimmed by 4 bases and 0 bases, with 14 bases remaining between them. Per germline, CDR1 SGHRS and CDR2 YFSETQ. This CDR3 has 15 residues. CDR3 nucleotide sequence: TGCGCCAGCAGCAAAACCTGGGAAAGCTCCTACGAGCAGTACTTC. This gives the protein CASSKTWESSYEQYF.

This clonotype was recorded at least ten times. The J gene is TRBJ2-3, the V gene TRBV5-1; D may match TRBD1 or TRBD2 (5 bases each). The CDR3 contains 13 residues. Per the germline V gene, CDR1 is SGHRS and CDR2 is YFSETQ. Trimming took 7 bases from V and 6 from J, leaving 15 bases between them. The CDR3 DNA follows: TGCGCCAGCGCTGACCCCGGGGCGGATACGCAGTATTTT. Its translation: CASADPGADTQYF.

There are many counts of this clonotype. The chain combines TRBV7-2 with TRBJ2-6; 7 bases map to TRBD1. V lost 7 bases, J lost 3 bases, and 27 bases stayed unmatched. The CDR3 covers 22 residues. Germline V gene data show CDR1 as SGHTA and CDR2 as FQGNSA. This CDR3 is CASTLSGSPGTVAPGGANVLTF. CDR3 nucleotides: TGTGCCAGCACCCTTTCCGGTTCGCCCGGGACAGTTGCCCCGGGTGGGGCCAACGTCCTGACTTTC.

A few counts support this clonotype. A much more abundant neighbour one base away suggests this may be a read error. CDR3 residues: CASSQGPANTGELFF. Written as DNA, the CDR3 is TGTGCCAGCAGCCAGGGCCCAGCGAACACCGGGGAGCTGTTTTTT. The V gene is TRBV7-9, the J gene TRBJ2-2, with D perhaps TRBD1 (5 bases). CDR1 and CDR2 from the germline V gene are SEHNR and FQNEAQ (reference sequence). CDR3 size: 15 residues. V was pared by 5 bases and J by 0 bases, with 10 bases between.

This chain links TRBV18 with TRBJ2-3; D may be TRBD1 or TRBD2 (5 bases each). This CDR3 region has 16 residues. Trimming removed 7 bases at V and 0 bases at J, with 17 bases between. Germline loops: CDR1 KGHSH, CDR2 LQKENI. The CDR3: CASFPGTRASTDTQYF. Written as DNA, the CDR3 is TGTGCCAGCTTCCCCGGGACGCGAGCTAGCACAGATACGCAGTATTTT.

This clonotype was found a few times. A clone one base away is much larger, so this may be a read error. This sequence joins TRBV5-1 and TRBJ2-5; 9 positions match TRBD1. Germline V lookup: CDR1 SGHRS, CDR2 YFSETQ. The CDR3 sequence is 15 residues long. CDR3 sequence (DNA): TGCGCCATCAGCCTTACAGGGGGCAAGGAAGAGACCCAGTACTTC. Encoded protein: CAISLTGGKEETQYF.

This clonotype was picked up many times. This chain joins TRBV5-1 and TRBJ2-2, with D possibly called TRBD1 or TRBD2 (5 bases each). Trimming stripped 3 bases from V and 2 bases from J, with 11 bases between. Germline V gives CDR1 SGHRS, CDR2 YFSETQ. The CDR3 contains 15 residues. CDR3 sequence (DNA): TGCGCCAGCAGCTCGCCGGGACCCAACACCGGGGAGCTGTTTTTT. Protein product: CASSSPGPNTGELFF.

This clonotype was counted many times. The J gene is TRBJ1-3, the V gene TRBV5-5, with a weak D call TRBD1 (6 bases). V dropped 5 bases and J dropped 0 bases, with 12 bases sitting between them. CDR1 and CDR2 (germline): SGHKS, YYEKEE (reference sequence). There are 15 residues in the CDR3. The CDR3 protein is CASRPTGYSGNTIYF. CDR3 nucleotides: TGTGCCAGCAGACCTACAGGGTACTCTGGAAACACCATATATTTT.

The chain couples TRBV12-3 or TRBV12-4 to TRBJ2-7; no firm D call. The CDR3 loop spans 10 amino acids. V was pared by 8 bases and J by 3 bases, with 5 bases between. The CDR3 sequence: CASGRYEQYV. CDR3 in DNA: TGTGCCAGCGGGCGCTACGAGCAGTACGTC.

This clonotype has at least ten counts. This chain connects TRBV20-1 to TRBJ2-3; TRBD1 matches 8 bases. Germline lookup yields CDR1 DFQATT and CDR2 SNEGSKA (reference sequence). The CDR3 length is 19 residues. The V and J ends lost 4 bases and 3 bases, in that order; junction bases with no gene match: 21. For the CDR3, the DNA is TGCAGTGCTAATTTTAACGGACAGGGAAAACTAGTTAGGACAGATACGCAGTATTTT. Translated: CSANFNGQGKLVRTDTQYF.

This clonotype has ten or more counts. The chain is built from TRBV10-1 and TRBJ2-1; D perhaps matches TRBD2 (5 bases). Germline V gene lookup returns CDR1 WNHNN and CDR2 SYGVQD (reference sequence). This CDR3 comprises 13 residues. V dropped 8 bases and J dropped 4 bases, with 12 bases sitting between them. CDR3 sequence reads: CASGSSLYNEQFF. DNA for the CDR3: TGCGCCAGCGGGAGCTCTCTTTACAATGAGCAGTTCTTC.

This clonotype was seen at least ten times. The chain couples TRBV4-2 to TRBJ2-1; 8 positions agree with TRBD2. Germline loops: CDR1 LGHNA, CDR2 YNFKEQ. The CDR3 runs to 13 residues. The V and J ends lost 9 bases and 5 bases, in that order; junction bases with no gene match: 6. CDR3 protein: CASGLAPDNEQFF. CDR3 sequence (DNA): TGTGCCAGTGGACTAGCCCCGGACAATGAGCAGTTCTTC.

This clonotype came up many times. The rearrangement links TRBV20-1 to TRBJ2-5, with a tentative D call TRBD2 (5 bases). The CDR3 extends over 16 amino acids. V lost 0 bases to trimming and J lost 1 base, with 15 bases between them. The germline V gene has CDR1 DFQATT and CDR2 SNEGSKA (reference sequence). CDR3 region: CSAREGSSFPQETQYF. In DNA form, the CDR3 reads TGCAGTGCTAGAGAGGGGTCTAGCTTCCCCCAAGAGACCCAGTACTTC.

In its sample, this clonotype was seen many times. The gene calls are TRBV20-1 and TRBJ2-5; 9 nucleotides align to TRBD2. The CDR3 contains 14 residues. The V gene's germline CDR1 is DFQATT and CDR2 SNEGSKA (reference sequence). V lost 6 bases to trimming and J lost 6 bases; unmatched junction nucleotides: 11. The CDR3 nucleotides are TGCAGTGCCCCCCCCGCGGGGGGGCCGAAGACCCAGTACTTC. It yields the protein CSAPPAGGPKTQYF.

This clonotype occurred many times. The chain employs TRBV5-6 and TRBJ2-1, with 8 bases fitting TRBD1. CDR1 and CDR2 from the germline V gene are SGHDT and YYEEEE. The CDR3 has 16 residues. With 5 bases clipped from V and 6 bases from J, the junction kept 13 bases outside the gene matches. The CDR3 loop is CASSTTGTGFFNEQFF. In DNA form, the CDR3 reads TGTGCCAGCAGTACCACCGGGACAGGATTTTTCAATGAGCAGTTCTTC.